This is a list of T cell receptor beta chains from one sample in a study of T cells after yellow fever vaccination. MiXCR was run by TCRdb on the 5' RACE reads, yielding one entry per CDR3 protein. The table lists almost 600,000 distinct CDR3 sequences, around an eighth of them singletons. The source was PBMCs, collected on the day of the yellow fever booster vaccination. Receptors originate from a man aged 30-40 years who received the YFV17D yellow fever vaccine. CDR3s include the opening cysteine and the closing phenylalanine or tryptophan. Each record gives: J gene, V gene, clone size, D gene, CDR3 DNA, CDR3 protein. D genes are given only for firm matches. Expanded clones get a size class; other rows say once, few or many, or leave the size out.

TRBJ2-2 | TRBV28 | few | . | TGTGCCAGCAGCCCAGACATTAACACCGGGGAGCTGTTTTTT | CASSPDINTGELFF
TRBJ2-7 | TRBV29-1 | . | . | TGCAGCGTTGGAGAGTTCACCTACGAGCAGTACTTC | CSVGEFTYEQYF
TRBJ2-3 | TRBV7-6 | few | TRBD1 | TGTGCCAGCAGCCCTCAGACAGGGGGCTCCCCAGATACGCAGTATTTT | CASSPQTGGSPDTQYF
TRBJ1-1 | TRBV4-2 | . | TRBD1 | TGTGCCAGCAGCACGACAGGGGGCCCCACAAGAGGCACTGAAGCTTTCTTT | CASSTTGGPTRGTEAFF
TRBJ2-7 | TRBV20-1 | . | TRBD2 | TGCAGTGCTAGAGAGGGGACTAGCGGGACAGACGAGCAGTACTTC | CSAREGTSGTDEQYF
TRBJ2-5 | TRBV7-2 | few | . | TGTGCCAGCAGCTTTTTAGGCCGGGACTTCCAAGAGACCCAGTACTTC | CASSFLGRDFQETQYF
TRBJ2-7 | TRBV5-1 | . | . | TGCGCCAGCAGCTCGGCCAAGAACTACGAGCAGTACTTC | CASSSAKNYEQYF
TRBJ1-1 | TRBV6-5 | . | . | TGTGCCAGCAGTTACTCAACGGGGGGGGCTAGGAACACTGAAGCTTTCTTT | CASSYSTGGARNTEAFF
TRBJ2-7 | TRBV7-2 | few | TRBD1 | TGTGCCAGCAGCTTAGCGGCGCAGGGGGCCTTTGGCGAGCAGTACTTC | CASSLAAQGAFGEQYF
TRBJ2-1 | TRBV5-1 | many | . | TGCGCCAGCAGCCTGGAGATTCCCAATGAGCAGTTCTTC | CASSLEIPNEQFF
TRBJ2-5 | TRBV27 | few | . | TGTGCCAGCAGCCGGGGACGAGGCCAAGAGACCCAGTACTTC | CASSRGRGQETQYF
TRBJ2-1 | TRBV5-6 | . | TRBD2 | TGTGCCAGCAGCCTAGGCGGGACTAGCGTCTATGAGCAGTTCTTC | CASSLGGTSVYEQFF
TRBJ2-2 | TRBV20-1 | . | . | TGCAGTGCTAGAGATCGCGGGTACACCGGGGAGCTGTTTTTT | CSARDRGYTGELFF
TRBJ2-3 | TRBV20-1 | few | TRBD2 | TGCAGTGCTAGAGATACCGGACTAGCGACGCAGTATTTT | CSARDTGLATQYF
TRBJ2-1 | TRBV7-2 | . | TRBD2 | TGTGCCAGCAGCTTAGGACTAGCGGGAATGAGTGAGCAGTTCTTC | CASSLGLAGMSEQFF
TRBJ2-7 | TRBV20-1 | few | . | TGCAGTGCGCTTTACAGGGACGAGCAGTACTTC | CSALYRDEQYF
TRBJ2-1 | TRBV7-2 | . | . | TGTGCCGGTGCCCCTGAGGTGAGCTCCTACAATGAGCAGTTCTTC | CAGAPEVSSYNEQFF
TRBJ2-3 | TRBV18 | few | TRBD2 | TGTGCCAGCTCATCCCAAAGCGGGACCACCACAGATACGCAGTATTTT | CASSSQSGTTTDTQYF
TRBJ2-1 | TRBV27 | few | TRBD2 | TGTGCCAGCTGTCGGACTAGCGGGAGTATTAACAATGAGCAGTTCTTC | CASCRTSGSINNEQFF
TRBJ1-5 | TRBV5-5 | . | TRBD1 | TGTGCCAGCAGCTTGGGGGACAGGATCTATCAGCCCCAGCATTTT | CASSLGDRIYQPQHF
TRBJ2-7 | TRBV11-2 | few | . | TGTGCCAGCAGCCCCAGCTCTGGGAGCTCCTACGAGCAGTACTTC | CASSPSSGSSYEQYF
TRBJ1-6 | TRBV9 | few | TRBD1 | TGTGCCAGCAGCGTAGAGGGGACAGGGGTATCACCCCTCCACTTT | CASSVEGTGVSPLHF
TRBJ1-2 | TRBV5-1 | few | . | TGTGCCAGCAGTTTGGCAGGGACTAACTATGGCTACACCTTC | CASSLAGTNYGYTF
TRBJ2-7 | TRBV29-1 | few | . | TGCAGCGTTGGAGAGGGAGTTGGCTACGAGCAGTACTTC | CSVGEGVGYEQYF
TRBJ2-5 | TRBV19 | few | . | TGTGCCCTCAGCAGGGGCCCGGGGGAGACCCAGTACTTC | CALSRGPGETQYF
TRBJ2-5 | TRBV24-1 | . | . | TGTGCCACCAGTGATCCCAGGGGGGAAGAGACCCAGTACTTC | CATSDPRGEETQYF
TRBJ1-1 | TRBV21-1 | few | . | TGTGCCAGCAGCAAAAGGGAACAGATGAACACTGAAGCTTTCTTT | CASSKREQMNTEAFF
TRBJ1-2 | TRBV6-1 | few | TRBD1 | TGTGCCAGCAGAGCAGACAGGGTGAACTATGGCTACACCTTC | CASRADRVNYGYTF
TRBJ2-5 | TRBV20-1 | few | . | TGCAGTGCTAGGGTTATCCCCCCCCAAGAGACCCAGTACTTC | CSARVIPPQETQYF
TRBJ2-1 | TRBV28 | . | . | TGTGCCATCCAGCGGGCCGGCTCCTACAATGAGCAGTTCTTC | CAIQRAGSYNEQFF
TRBJ2-7 | TRBV20-1 | . | . | TGCAGTGCCCAGGGACTGTCCTACGAGCAGTACTTC | CSAQGLSYEQYF
TRBJ2-3 | TRBV30 | few | . | TGTGCCTGGAGTGGTTCCGCAGATACGCAGTATTTT | CAWSGSADTQYF
TRBJ2-2 | TRBV2 | many | . | TGTGCCAGCAGGGGCCAGGGGGGCACCGGGGAGCTGTTTTTT | CASRGQGGTGELFF
TRBJ2-7 | TRBV6-2/TRBV6-3 | . | . | TGTGCCAGCACCCACCAGCGGGACACCTACGAGCAGTACTTC | CASTHQRDTYEQYF
TRBJ2-2 | TRBV28 | . | . | TGTGCCAGCAGTTTCAAGCGGTCCGGGGAGCTGTTTTTT | CASSFKRSGELFF
TRBJ1-1 | TRBV27 | few | . | TGTGCCAGCAGCCCCCGGATAAGGGATGAAGCTTTCTTT | CASSPRIRDEAFF
TRBJ2-7 | TRBV5-1 | many | . | TGCGCCAGCAGCTTGGAAAGGGGCGAGCAGTACTTC | CASSLERGEQYF
TRBJ2-7 | TRBV5-6 | many | TRBD1 | TGTGCCAGCAGCTTCGGGGGGACAGGGAAATATGTGCAGTACTTC | CASSFGGTGKYVQYF
TRBJ2-1 | TRBV10-3 | . | . | TGTGCCATCAGTGAGTCGGCAGGGGTAAATGAGCAGTTCTTC | CAISESAGVNEQFF
TRBJ2-1 | TRBV20-1 | . | TRBD2 | TGCAGTGCTTCCCTTCTAGCGGGAGGGCCAGCGCATGAGCAGTTCTTC | CSASLLAGGPAHEQFF
TRBJ2-7 | TRBV25-1 | . | . | TGTGCCAGCACCCAACCGGGACGGAGCTACGAGCAGTACTTC | CASTQPGRSYEQYF
TRBJ2-7 | TRBV28 | . | . | TGTGCCAGCAGTTTAACGGCCCGCAACTACGAGCAGTACTTC | CASSLTARNYEQYF
TRBJ2-5 | TRBV15 | many | . | TGTGCCACCAGCCTGCACGGAGAGACCCAGTACTTC | CATSLHGETQYF
TRBJ2-1 | TRBV20-1 | few | . | TGCAGTGCAGCAAGGAACAGTGAGCAGTTCTTC | CSAARNSEQFF
TRBJ2-7 | TRBV6-2/TRBV6-3 | . | TRBD2 | TGTGCCAGCAGGTGGACTAGCGGGATCTCCTACGAGCAGTACTTC | CASRWTSGISYEQYF
TRBJ2-5 | TRBV11-3 | few | . | TGTGCCAGCAGCTTAGGAATTATAGATTCATCGGAGACCCAGTACTTC | CASSLGIIDSSETQYF
TRBJ2-7 | TRBV28 | . | . | TGTGCCAGCAGTTCCCGGGTCGAGCAGTACTTC | CASSSRVEQYF
TRBJ2-3 | TRBV6-1 | few | TRBD2 | TGTGCCAGTCGCGAATTGACACTAGCGGGAGGAGATACGCAGTATTTT | CASRELTLAGGDTQYF
TRBJ2-1 | TRBV21-1 | few | . | TGTGCCAGCAGCAAAAGCGGCATGACCTACAATGAGCAGTTCTTC | CASSKSGMTYNEQFF
TRBJ2-3 | TRBV20-1 | many | . | TGCAGTGCTAGAGCCCCTCCAGATACGCAGTATTTT | CSARAPPDTQYF
TRBJ2-1 | TRBV7-3 | . | . | TGTGCCAGCAGTTCAGGGGCGTGGGATGAGCAGTTCTTC | CASSSGAWDEQFF
TRBJ2-3 | TRBV6-2/TRBV6-3 | few | TRBD2 | TGTGCCAGCAGTTACACCGTAGCGGGAGCAGGAGATACGCAGTATTTT | CASSYTVAGAGDTQYF
TRBJ2-5 | TRBV29-1 | . | TRBD1 | TGCAGCGTTGAGGGGACAGGGCCTAAACAAGAGACCCAGTACTTC | CSVEGTGPKQETQYF
TRBJ2-7 | TRBV20-1 | few | . | TGCAGTGCAGTCGTCCAGTCCTACGAGCAGTACTTC | CSAVVQSYEQYF
TRBJ2-1 | TRBV18 | few | . | TGTGCCAGCTCACCCTCTCTGGACAGACACAATGAGCAGTTCTTC | CASSPSLDRHNEQFF
TRBJ2-7 | TRBV29-1 | . | TRBD1 | TGCAGCGTTGACCCGGGACAGGGGAAAAGCTCCTACGAGCAGTACTTC | CSVDPGQGKSSYEQYF
TRBJ2-7 | TRBV29-1 | . | . | TGCAGCGTTGTTCAGGGAACCCACTCCTACGAGCAGTACTTC | CSVVQGTHSYEQYF